The 17 T cell receptor beta chains below come from one sample, sequenced in a study of persistence of HIV-infected CD4 T cells. Stimulation used 8.5 to 10 ug/mL lysate from CMV-infected fibroblasts. CD40L-negative CD69-negative CD45RO-high memory CD4+ T cells were sorted as populations depleted of antigen-responding cells. No cognate antigen is known for these TCRs. The libraries were made with immunoSEQ version 4 in survey mode. Assay: immunoSEQ multiplex PCR; the TCRdb copy retains only in-frame clones and omits some. This sample has 40,000 to 50,000 clones; about 80% occur once, and the top ten carry about 3%. This specimen consisted of CD4+ T cells sorted from PBMCs after roughly 18-hour stimulation, obtained from a patient who received antiretroviral therapy. These receptors came from an adult man with HIV who was CMV-seropositive.

The rearrangement uses TRBV30 and TRBJ2-7; D tentatively reads TRBD1 or TRBD2 (5 bases each). The CDR3 is made up of 14 amino acids. Looked up from germline, CDR1 is GTSNPN and CDR2 is SVGIG (reference sequence). V lost 4 bases to trimming and J lost 4 bases, with 17 bases between them. CDR3 nucleotide sequence: TGTGCCTGGAATAGGAAAGAGGGGCGGTACGAGCAGTACTTC. It yields the protein CAWNRKEGRYEQYF.

The rearrangement links TRBV19 to TRBJ2-7, with D possibly being TRBD1 (7 bases). The CDR3 contains 16 residues. Per the germline V gene, CDR1 is LNHDA and CDR2 is SQIVND (reference sequence). Trimming shortened V by 10 bases and J by 1 base, and 23 bases separated the two germline ends. The CDR3 protein is CATARGALRSSYEQYF. In nucleotides, the CDR3 is TGTGCCACCGCCAGGGGGGCACTTAGGTCTTCCTACGAGCAGTACTTC.

The V gene is TRBV11-1, the J gene TRBJ2-7, with D possibly TRBD1 on 7 matching bases. Deletions cut 4 bases from V and 0 bases from J, with 16 bases between. In germline, CDR1 is SGHAT, CDR2 FQDESV (reference sequence). The CDR3 length is 16 residues. In DNA, the CDR3 is TGTGCCAGCAGCTCCAGCGGGCAGGGGGTCTCCTACGAGCAGTACTTC. It codes for CASSSSGQGVSYEQYF.

The chain uses TRBV30 and TRBJ2-2, with D possibly TRBD1 on 6 matching bases. Germline lookup yields CDR1 GTSNPN and CDR2 SVGIG (reference sequence). This CDR3 region has 15 residues. Trimming pared 3 bases from V and 3 bases from J, leaving 14 bases between. The CDR3 spells CAWSSGTFYTGELFF. The CDR3 region has the DNA TGTGCCTGGAGCTCCGGGACATTTTACACCGGGGAGCTGTTTTTT.

The chain is built from TRBV23-1 and TRBJ2-7, with D possibly matching TRBD1 (5 bases). TRBV23-1 is flagged as an ORF with uncertain function. The CDR3 loop spans 14 amino acids. Trimming removed 4 bases at V and 5 bases at J, with 15 bases between. The CDR3 nucleotides are TGCGCCAGCAGTCCCCAAATCTCGACAGACGAGCAGTACTTC. It is translated as CASSPQISTDEQYF.

This chain connects TRBV6-4 to TRBJ1-2; possible D gene TRBD1, 6 bases. The CDR3 sequence is 16 residues long. The germline gives CDR1 MRHNA, CDR2 SNTAGT. V lost 5 bases, J lost 4 bases, and 20 bases lay in between. CDR3 DNA: TGTGCCAGCAGTCACCGGGCAGGGGCTGTCGGCTATGGCTACACCTTC. It codes for CASSHRAGAVGYGYTF.

This chain links TRBV19 with TRBJ2-2; 7 bases align to TRBD1. Germline V lookup: CDR1 LNHDA, CDR2 SQIVND (reference sequence). This CDR3 region has 15 residues. V shed 3 bases, J shed 5 bases, and the junction held 6 bases outside the gene matches. CDR3 sequence reads: CASSMGQMGTGELFF. Here the CDR3 DNA reads TGTGCCAGTAGTATGGGACAGATGGGAACCGGGGAGCTGTTTTTT.

V is TRBV21-1 and J is TRBJ2-2; TRBD2, the table's D call, was not compared with the DNA. TRBV21-1 is flagged as a pseudogene. The CDR3 runs 15 residues. The CDR3 DNA follows: TGTGCCAGCAGCAAATATGAGCCGAGGGCCGGGGAGCTGTTTTTT. This translates into CASSKYEPRAGELFF.

The rearrangement joins TRBV5-6 to TRBJ1-6; D is unresolved. The CDR3 contains 13 residues. The germline CDR1 and CDR2 sequences are SGHDT and YYEEEE. Trimming stripped 0 bases from V and 8 bases from J, with 6 bases between. In DNA form, the CDR3 reads TGTGCCAGCAGCTTGGCCGGGGATTCACCCCTCCACTTT. Protein product: CASSLAGDSPLHF.

This clone is categorized as medium-sized. This sequence joins TRBV5-6 and TRBJ2-7; TRBD1 aligns across 9 bases. V was clipped by 4 bases and J by 6 bases; unmatched bases: 11. This CDR3 comprises 15 residues. Germline loops: CDR1 SGHDT, CDR2 YYEEEE. CDR3 loop: CASSEQGQGPGEQYF. The CDR3 nucleotides read TGTGCCAGCAGCGAACAGGGACAGGGCCCCGGCGAGCAGTACTTC.

Judged by abundance, this clone is medium-sized. This sequence joins TRBV6-5 and TRBJ2-3; 7 positions agree with TRBD1. This CDR3 is 15 amino acids long. Trimming at V came to 5 bases and at J to 0 bases, leaving 5 bases not matched to a gene. Germline CDR1 is MNHEY and CDR2 is SVGAGI. Here the CDR3 DNA reads TGTGCCAGCAGTCCCCAGGGACAGAGCACAGATACGCAGTATTTT. Its translation is CASSPQGQSTDTQYF.

This clone came up a few times. This chain links TRBV5-1 with TRBJ1-6; D is possibly TRBD1 (6 bases). V lost 0 bases and J lost 9, with 16 bases in between. The germline CDR1 and CDR2 sequences are SGHRS and YFSETQ. The CDR3 is made up of 16 amino acids. The CDR3 sequence: CASSLGAQGMASPLHF. The CDR3 nucleotides are TGCGCCAGCAGCTTGGGGGCCCAGGGGATGGCTTCACCCCTCCACTTT.

J is TRBJ2-1 and V is TRBV5-1; the match to TRBD2 covers 10 bases. Germline values: CDR1 SGHRS, CDR2 YFSETQ. V lost 1 base, J lost 7 bases, and 8 bases stayed unmatched. The CDR3 is 16 residues long. CDR3 nucleotides: TGCGCCAGCAGCTTGACCCTAGCGGGAGTATCAAATGAGCAGTTCTTC. Encoded protein: CASSLTLAGVSNEQFF.

CDR3 loop: CASTLRDIGTEAFF. CDR3 DNA: TGTGCCAGCACCCTCCGGGATATCGGCACTGAAGCTTTCTTT. This sequence joins TRBV6-5 and TRBJ1-1; D is uncertain. The CDR3 totals 14 residues. Germline loops: CDR1 MNHEY, CDR2 SVGAGI. V lost 7 bases, J lost 4 bases, and 16 bases lay in between.

This chain uses TRBV6-1 with TRBJ1-1, with D possibly being TRBD1 (6 bases). V shed 2 bases and J shed 5 bases, with 9 bases lying between them. Germline CDR1 is MNHNS and CDR2 is SASEGT. CDR3 length equals 13 residues. CDR3 nucleotide sequence: TGTGCCAGCAGTGAACAGGGGATGACTGAAGCTTTCTTT. Its protein product is CASSEQGMTEAFF.

V is TRBV7-9 and J is TRBJ1-2; D gene unclear. The CDR3 is made up of 14 amino acids. V lost 3 bases and J 2 bases, leaving 10 bases between the germline ends. Germline CDR1 and CDR2: SEHNR and FQNEAQ (reference sequence). The CDR3 sequence: CASSLGQVNYGYTF. The CDR3 nucleotides are TGTGCCAGCAGCTTGGGCCAGGTCAACTATGGCTACACCTTC.

The V and J genes are TRBV7-8 and TRBJ2-5; 7 bases line up with TRBD2. CDR3 length: 13 amino acids. In germline, CDR1 is SGHVS, CDR2 FQNEAQ. V lost 5 bases, J lost 5 bases, and 5 bases stayed unmatched. The CDR3 is CASSPGGGETQYF. CDR3 coding DNA: TGTGCCAGCAGCCCCGGGGGAGGGGAGACCCAGTACTTC.